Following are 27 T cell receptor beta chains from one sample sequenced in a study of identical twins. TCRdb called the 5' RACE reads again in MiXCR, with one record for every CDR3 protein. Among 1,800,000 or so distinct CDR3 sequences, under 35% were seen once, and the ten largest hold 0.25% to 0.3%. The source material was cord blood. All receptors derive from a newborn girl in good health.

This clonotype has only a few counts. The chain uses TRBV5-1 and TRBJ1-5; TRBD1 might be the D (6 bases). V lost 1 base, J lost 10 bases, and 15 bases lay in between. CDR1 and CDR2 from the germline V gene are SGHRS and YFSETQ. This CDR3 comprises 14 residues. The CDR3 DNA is TGCGCCAGCAGCTTGCAGGGGAGGGATGGTCCCCAGCATTTT. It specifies CASSLQGRDGPQHF.

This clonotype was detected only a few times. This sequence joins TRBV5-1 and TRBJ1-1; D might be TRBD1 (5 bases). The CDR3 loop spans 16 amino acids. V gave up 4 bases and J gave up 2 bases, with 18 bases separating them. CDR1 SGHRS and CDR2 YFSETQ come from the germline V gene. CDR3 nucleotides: TGCGCCAGCAGCAGAATATCCGGGACGGCAAACACTGAAGCTTTCTTT. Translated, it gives CASSRISGTANTEAFF.

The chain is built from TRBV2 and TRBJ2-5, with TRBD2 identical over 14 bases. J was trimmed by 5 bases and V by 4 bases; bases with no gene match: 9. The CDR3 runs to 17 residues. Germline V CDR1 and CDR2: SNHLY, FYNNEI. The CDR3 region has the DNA TGTGCCAGCAGTGTTCTCAAGGGACTAGCGGGAGTTGAGACCCAGTACTTC. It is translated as CASSVLKGLAGVETQYF.

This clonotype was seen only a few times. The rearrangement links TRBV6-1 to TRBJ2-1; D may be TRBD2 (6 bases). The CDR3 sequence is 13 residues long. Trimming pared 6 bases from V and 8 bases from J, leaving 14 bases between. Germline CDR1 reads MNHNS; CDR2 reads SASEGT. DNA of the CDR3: TGTGCCAGCAGGAGACTAGTAGTGGATGAGCAGTTCTTC. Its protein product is CASRRLVVDEQFF.

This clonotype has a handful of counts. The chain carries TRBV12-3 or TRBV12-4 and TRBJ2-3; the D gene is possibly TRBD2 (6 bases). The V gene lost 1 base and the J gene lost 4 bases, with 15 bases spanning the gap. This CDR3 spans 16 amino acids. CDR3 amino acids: CASSLVPGAGADTQYF. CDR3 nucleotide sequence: TGTGCCAGCAGTTTAGTCCCGGGAGCGGGCGCAGATACGCAGTATTTT.

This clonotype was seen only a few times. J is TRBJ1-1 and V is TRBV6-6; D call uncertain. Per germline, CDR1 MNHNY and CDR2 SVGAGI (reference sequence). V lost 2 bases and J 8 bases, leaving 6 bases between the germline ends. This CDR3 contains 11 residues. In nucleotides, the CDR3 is TGTGCCAGCAGTTACCTATCAGAAGCTTTCTTT. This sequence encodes CASSYLSEAFF.

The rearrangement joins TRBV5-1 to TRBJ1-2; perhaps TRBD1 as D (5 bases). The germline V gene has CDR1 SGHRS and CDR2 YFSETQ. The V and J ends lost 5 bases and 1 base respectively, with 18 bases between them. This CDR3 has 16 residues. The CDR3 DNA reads TGCGCCAGCAGAATGGATACAGGTTTCGGTAACTATGGCTACACCTTC. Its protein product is CASRMDTGFGNYGYTF.

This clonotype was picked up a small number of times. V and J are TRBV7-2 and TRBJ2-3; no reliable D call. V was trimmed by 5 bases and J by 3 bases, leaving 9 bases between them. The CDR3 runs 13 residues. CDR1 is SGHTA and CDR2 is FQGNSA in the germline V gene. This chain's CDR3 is CASSVIRTDTQYF. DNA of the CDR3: TGTGCCAGCAGCGTAATCAGGACAGATACGCAGTATTTT.

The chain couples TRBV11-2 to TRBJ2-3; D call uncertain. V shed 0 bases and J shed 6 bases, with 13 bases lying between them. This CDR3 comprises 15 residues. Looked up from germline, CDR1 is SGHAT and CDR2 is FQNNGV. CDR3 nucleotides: TGTGCCAGCAGCTTAGATCGTGAGATCAGGGATACGCAGTATTTT. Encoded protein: CASSLDREIRDTQYF.

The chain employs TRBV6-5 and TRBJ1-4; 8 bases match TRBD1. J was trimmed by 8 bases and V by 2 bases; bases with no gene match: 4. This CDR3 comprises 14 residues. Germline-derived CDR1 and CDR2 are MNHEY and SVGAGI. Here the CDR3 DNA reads TGTGCCAGCAGTTACCAACAGGGGGGGGAAAAACTGTTTTTT. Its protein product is CASSYQQGGEKLFF.

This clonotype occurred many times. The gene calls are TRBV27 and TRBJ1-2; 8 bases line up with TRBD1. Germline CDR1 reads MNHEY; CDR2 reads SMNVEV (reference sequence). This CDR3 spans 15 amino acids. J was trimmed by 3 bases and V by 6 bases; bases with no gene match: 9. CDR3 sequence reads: CASSLRGTGDYGYTF. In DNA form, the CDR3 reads TGTGCCAGCAGCTTAAGAGGGACAGGCGACTATGGCTACACCTTC.

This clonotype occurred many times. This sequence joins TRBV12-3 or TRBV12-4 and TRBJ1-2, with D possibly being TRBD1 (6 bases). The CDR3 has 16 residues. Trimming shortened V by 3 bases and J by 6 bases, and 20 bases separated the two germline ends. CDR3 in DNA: TGTGCCAGCAGTTTGGATCGTACAGGGTTTGTAGATGGCTACACCTTC. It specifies CASSLDRTGFVDGYTF.

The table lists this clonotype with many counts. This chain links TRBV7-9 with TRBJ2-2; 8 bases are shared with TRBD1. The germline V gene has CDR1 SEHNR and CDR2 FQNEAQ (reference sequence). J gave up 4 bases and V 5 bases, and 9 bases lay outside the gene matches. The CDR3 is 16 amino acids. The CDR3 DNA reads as TGTGCCAGCAGCCTGCGGACAGGGATTACCACCGGGGAGCTGTTTTTT. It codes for CASSLRTGITTGELFF.

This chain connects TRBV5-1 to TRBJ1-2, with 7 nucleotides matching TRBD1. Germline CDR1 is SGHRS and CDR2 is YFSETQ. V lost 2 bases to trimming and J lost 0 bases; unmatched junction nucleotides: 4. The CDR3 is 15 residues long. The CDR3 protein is CASSFIQGANYGYTF. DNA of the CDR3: TGCGCCAGCAGCTTTATCCAGGGGGCTAACTATGGCTACACCTTC. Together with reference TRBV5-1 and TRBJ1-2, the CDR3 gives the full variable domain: KAGVTQTPRYLIKTRGQQVTLSCSPISGHRSVSWYQQTPGQGLQFLFEYFSETQRNKGNFPGRFSGRQFSNSRSEMNVSTLELGDSALYLCASSFIQGANYGYTFGSGTRLTVV.

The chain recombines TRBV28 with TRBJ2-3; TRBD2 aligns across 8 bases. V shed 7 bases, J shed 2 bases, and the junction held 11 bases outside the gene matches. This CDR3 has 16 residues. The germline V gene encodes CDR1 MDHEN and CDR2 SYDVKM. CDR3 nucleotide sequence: TGTGCCAGCACCTCCCCAGCGGGGGCTCCCACAGATACGCAGTATTTT. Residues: CASTSPAGAPTDTQYF. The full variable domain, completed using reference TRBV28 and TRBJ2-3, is DVKVTQSSRYLVKRTGEKVFLECVQDMDHENMFWYRQDPGLGLRLIYFSYDVKMKEKGDIPEGYSVSREKKERFSLILESASTNQTSMYLCASTSPAGAPTDTQYFGPGTRLTVL.

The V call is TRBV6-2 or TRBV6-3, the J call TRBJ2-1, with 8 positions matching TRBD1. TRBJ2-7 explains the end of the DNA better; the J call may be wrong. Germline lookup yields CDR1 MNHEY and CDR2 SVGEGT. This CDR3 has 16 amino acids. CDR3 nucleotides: TGTGCCAGCAGTTACTATGGCGGGACAGGCTACAATGAGCAGTACTTC. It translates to CASSYYGGTGYNEQYF.

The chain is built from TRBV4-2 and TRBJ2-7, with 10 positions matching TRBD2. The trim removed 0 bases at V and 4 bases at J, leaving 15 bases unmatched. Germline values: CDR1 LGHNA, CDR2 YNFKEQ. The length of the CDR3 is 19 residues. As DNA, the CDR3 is TGTGCCAGCAGCCAAGATGCTAGCGGGGGAGCCCTTTCCCTTTACGAGCAGTACTTC. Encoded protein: CASSQDASGGALSLYEQYF.

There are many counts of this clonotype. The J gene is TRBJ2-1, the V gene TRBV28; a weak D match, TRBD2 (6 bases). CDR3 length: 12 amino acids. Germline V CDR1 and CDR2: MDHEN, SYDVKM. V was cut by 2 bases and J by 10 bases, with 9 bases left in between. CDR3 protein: CASSLREYEQFF. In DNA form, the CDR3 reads TGTGCCAGCAGTTTACGGGAGTACGAGCAGTTCTTC.

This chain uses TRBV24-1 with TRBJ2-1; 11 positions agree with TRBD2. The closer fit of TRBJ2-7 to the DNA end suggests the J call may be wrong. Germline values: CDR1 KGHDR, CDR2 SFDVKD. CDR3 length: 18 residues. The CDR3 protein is CATSVVSGTSGYYNEQYF. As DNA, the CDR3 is TGTGCCACCAGTGTAGTCTCCGGGACTAGCGGTTACTACAATGAGCAGTACTTC.

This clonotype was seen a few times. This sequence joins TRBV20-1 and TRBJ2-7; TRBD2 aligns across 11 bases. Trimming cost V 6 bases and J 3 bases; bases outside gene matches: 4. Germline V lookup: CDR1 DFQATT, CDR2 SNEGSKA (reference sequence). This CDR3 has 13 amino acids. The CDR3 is CSAKTSGVYEQYF. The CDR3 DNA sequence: TGCAGTGCGAAGACTAGCGGGGTCTACGAGCAGTACTTC.

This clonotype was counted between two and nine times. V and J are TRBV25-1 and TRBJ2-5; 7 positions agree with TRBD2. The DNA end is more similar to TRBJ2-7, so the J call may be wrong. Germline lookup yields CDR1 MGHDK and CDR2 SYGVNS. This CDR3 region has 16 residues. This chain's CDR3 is CASSENWGSGSYEQYF. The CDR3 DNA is TGTGCCAGCAGTGAAAATTGGGGTAGCGGGTCCTACGAGCAGTACTTC.

The CDR3: CSARGASGGLQETQYF. CDR3 DNA sequence: TGCAGTGCTAGAGGGGCTAGCGGGGGATTGCAAGAGACCCAGTACTTC. This rearrangement joins TRBV20-1 to TRBJ2-5; 10 positions agree with TRBD2. The V gene's germline CDR1 is DFQATT and CDR2 SNEGSKA (reference sequence). Unmatched junction bases numbered 7, after V lost 1 base and J lost 2 bases. CDR3 length: 16 amino acids.

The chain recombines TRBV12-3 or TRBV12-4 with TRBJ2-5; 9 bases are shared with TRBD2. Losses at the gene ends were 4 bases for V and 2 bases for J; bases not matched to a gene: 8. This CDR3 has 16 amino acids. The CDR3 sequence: CASSCGREGGQETQYF. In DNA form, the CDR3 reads TGTGCCAGCAGTTGTGGGCGGGAGGGAGGACAAGAGACCCAGTACTTC.

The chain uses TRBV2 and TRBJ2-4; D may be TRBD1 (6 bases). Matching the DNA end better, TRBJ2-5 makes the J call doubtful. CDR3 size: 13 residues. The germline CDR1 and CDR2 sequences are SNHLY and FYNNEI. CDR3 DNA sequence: TGTGCCAGGGGGCCAGGGGTTCAAGAGACCCAGTACTTC. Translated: CARGPGVQETQYF.

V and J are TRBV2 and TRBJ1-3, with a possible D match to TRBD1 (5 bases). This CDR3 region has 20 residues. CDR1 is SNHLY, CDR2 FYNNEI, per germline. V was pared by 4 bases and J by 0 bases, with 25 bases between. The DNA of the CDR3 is TGTGCCAGCAGTGCGGTCGGTCCAGGGCGAACTCCTCGCTCTGGAAACACCATATATTTT. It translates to CASSAVGPGRTPRSGNTIYF.

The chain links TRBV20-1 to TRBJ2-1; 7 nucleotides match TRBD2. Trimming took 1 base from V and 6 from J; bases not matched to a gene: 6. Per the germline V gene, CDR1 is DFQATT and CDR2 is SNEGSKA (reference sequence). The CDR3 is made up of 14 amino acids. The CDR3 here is CSARGGGRGNEQFF. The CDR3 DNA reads TGCAGTGCTAGAGGGGGCGGGAGAGGCAATGAGCAGTTCTTC.

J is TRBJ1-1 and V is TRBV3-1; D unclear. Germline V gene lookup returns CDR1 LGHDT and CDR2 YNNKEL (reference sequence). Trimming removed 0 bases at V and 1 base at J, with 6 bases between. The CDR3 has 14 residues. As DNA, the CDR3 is TGTGCCAGCAGCCAAGAGGCCCCGAACACTGAAGCTTTCTTT. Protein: CASSQEAPNTEAFF.